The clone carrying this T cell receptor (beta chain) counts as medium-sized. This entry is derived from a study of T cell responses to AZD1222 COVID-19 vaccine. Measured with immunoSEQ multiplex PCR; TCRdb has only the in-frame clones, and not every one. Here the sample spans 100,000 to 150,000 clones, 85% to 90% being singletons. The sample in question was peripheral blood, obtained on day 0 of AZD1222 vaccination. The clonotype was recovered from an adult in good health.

CDR3 region: CASSLIDEQYF. CDR3 nucleotide sequence: TGTGCCAGCAGCTTAATTGACGAGCAGTACTTC. This chain joins TRBV7-9 and TRBJ2-7; D not resolved. V was clipped by 2 bases and J by 5 bases, with 4 bases between them. The CDR3 covers 11 residues. Germline assignment: CDR1 SEHNR and CDR2 FQNEAQ (reference sequence).